Below, 16 T cell receptor beta chains from the same sample are listed, as sequenced in a study of blood T cell repertoires in COVID-19. TCRdb keeps only in-frame clones here, not all; method: immunoSEQ multiplex PCR. Here the sample spans 270,000 or so clones, 80% to 85% being singletons. Sequencing was performed on PBMCs or T cells enriched from blood (not recorded which). The receptors derive from a man aged 50 to 59 who had recovered from COVID-19.

This rearrangement joins TRBV3-1 (or the pseudogene TRBV3-2) to TRBJ2-4; D might be TRBD2 (5 bases). The V end was cut by 3 bases, the J end by 7 bases, with 10 bases between. The germline CDR1 and CDR2 sequences are LGHDT and YNNKEL (reference sequence). The CDR3 loop spans 13 amino acids. CDR3 region: CASSQGEGNIQYF. The CDR3 DNA reads TGTGCCAGCAGCCAGGGAGAAGGGAACATTCAGTACTTC.

Turning to this clone: The germline gene is not matched at one end of the junction; a read error may be the cause. The DNA for the CDR3 is TGTGCCAGCAGCGAAGGTGGACTAACCCGCACAGATACGCAGTATTTT. Translated: CASSEGGLTRTDTQYF. This chain uses TRBV6-1 with TRBJ2-3; D is possibly TRBD2 (6 bases). The CDR3 is 16 amino acids. In germline, CDR1 is MNHNS, CDR2 SASEGT.

The rearrangement links TRBV30 to TRBJ1-2, with D possibly being TRBD1 (5 bases). This CDR3 has 15 amino acids. The germline V gene encodes CDR1 GTSNPN and CDR2 SVGIG (reference sequence). Trimming took off 0 bases at V and 2 bases at J, with 13 bases between the two ends. The DNA for the CDR3 is TGTGCCTGGAGTGTTATAGGGGCAGGGAACTATGGCTACACCTTC. This translates into CAWSVIGAGNYGYTF.

The V and J genes are TRBV19 and TRBJ1-1, with D perhaps TRBD1 (5 bases). The V gene lost 6 bases and the J gene lost 1 base, with 21 bases spanning the gap. The CDR3 runs to 17 residues. Germline loops: CDR1 LNHDA, CDR2 SQIVND (reference sequence). The CDR3 DNA reads TGTGCCAGTAGCTTTGGGGCCAGGAGACCTGGGAACACTGAAGCTTTCTTT. Protein sequence: CASSFGARRPGNTEAFF. Full variable domain (remainder filled in from reference TRBV19 and TRBJ1-1): DGGITQSPKYLFRKEGQNVTLSCEQNLNHDAMYWYRQDPGQGLRLIYYSQIVNDFQKGDIAEGYSVSREKKESFPLTVTSAQKNPTAFYLCASSFGARRPGNTEAFFGQGTRLTVV.

The CDR3 reads CASSLGPATDTQYF. CDR3 coding DNA: TGTGCCAGCAGCTTAGGCCCAGCGACAGATACGCAGTATTTT. This chain uses TRBV13 with TRBJ2-3; no clear D. The V gene's germline CDR1 is PRHDT and CDR2 FYEKMQ (reference sequence). The CDR3 has 14 amino acids. V was shortened by 0 bases and J by 3 bases, with 7 bases between the two germline ends.

The CDR3 DNA sequence: TGTGCCAGCAGCTTGGTTTCAGCGTACTATGGCTACACCTTC. The encoded protein is CASSLVSAYYGYTF. The chain combines TRBV5-6 with TRBJ1-2; D ambiguous. From germline, CDR1 is SGHDT and CDR2 YYEEEE. The CDR3 contains 14 residues. V shed 0 bases and J shed 3 bases, with 9 bases lying between them.

The rearrangement uses TRBV5-6 and TRBJ2-1; D uncertain. The V end was cut by 0 bases, the J end by 4 bases, with 17 bases between. The CDR3 has 17 residues. Germline lookup yields CDR1 SGHDT and CDR2 YYEEEE. The CDR3: CASSLVPRGFEYNEQFF. The CDR3 DNA reads as TGTGCCAGCAGCTTGGTACCTCGCGGCTTCGAATACAATGAGCAGTTCTTC.

This clone has more than one count but fewer than ten. CDR3 DNA sequence: TGTGCCAGCAGTACAGGTCCATCCTACAATGAGCAGTTCTTC. Translating gives CASSTGPSYNEQFF. The rearrangement uses TRBV7-9 and TRBJ2-1; D perhaps matches TRBD1 (5 bases). Germline-derived CDR1 and CDR2 are SEHNR and FQNEAQ (reference sequence). Trimming removed 6 bases from V and 1 base from J, with 10 bases in between. The CDR3 consists of 14 residues.

This clone was recorded once. This chain uses TRBV3-1 (or the pseudogene TRBV3-2) with TRBJ2-3; D not resolved. V lost 0 bases and J 4 bases, leaving 8 bases between the germline ends. Germline CDR1 and CDR2: LGHDT and YNNKEL (reference sequence). The CDR3 extends over 14 amino acids. This CDR3 is CASSQDPLSDTQYF. CDR3 nucleotides: TGTGCCAGCAGCCAAGATCCCCTATCAGATACGCAGTATTTT.

This rearrangement joins TRBV6-1 to TRBJ1-5; possibly TRBD1 for D (6 bases). The CDR3 is 14 residues long. Trimming stripped 1 base from V and 2 bases from J, with 6 bases between. The germline V gene encodes CDR1 MNHNS and CDR2 SASEGT. As DNA, the CDR3 is TGTGCCAGCAGTGAAGGGACAGGCAATCAGCCCCAGCATTTT. This gives the protein CASSEGTGNQPQHF.

The chain combines TRBV6-4 with TRBJ2-1; no clear D. Trimming stripped 5 bases from V and 15 bases from J, with 20 bases between. The germline V gene has CDR1 MRHNA and CDR2 SNTAGT. This CDR3 is built from 13 residues. For the CDR3, the DNA is TGTGCCAGCAGTACCGGGTTAACCTCGAGACGGTTCTTC. This sequence encodes CASSTGLTSRRFF.

This rearrangement joins TRBV24-1 to TRBJ1-2, with TRBD1 identical over 7 bases. The germline CDR1 and CDR2 sequences are KGHDR and SFDVKD. Trimming took 4 bases from V and 4 from J; bases not matched to a gene: 2. The CDR3 totals 13 residues. CDR3 sequence: CATSEGGTYGYTF. For the CDR3, the DNA is TGTGCCACCAGTGAAGGGGGCACCTATGGCTACACCTTC.

This chain joins TRBV15 and TRBJ1-1; D gene ambiguous. V was cut by 1 base and J by 6 bases, with 6 bases left in between. The CDR3 covers 12 residues. CDR1 LNHNV and CDR2 YYDKDF come from the germline V gene (reference sequence). The CDR3: CATSRGRAEAFF. CDR3 DNA sequence: TGTGCCACCAGCAGAGGGCGGGCTGAAGCTTTCTTT.

The chain combines TRBV5-8 with TRBJ2-7, with D possibly matching TRBD2 (10 bases). Germline V gives CDR1 SGHTS, CDR2 YDEGEE. CDR3 length: 18 residues. V dropped 3 bases and J dropped 2 bases, with 24 bases sitting between them. The CDR3 region is CASSWGQGPSGGAYEQYF. In DNA form, the CDR3 reads TGTGCCAGCAGCTGGGGACAGGGTCCTAGCGGGGGTGCCTACGAGCAGTACTTC.

This rearrangement joins TRBV4-3 to TRBJ2-3, with 13 bases identical to TRBD2. The CDR3 is made up of 15 amino acids. The trim removed 4 bases at V and 3 bases at J, leaving 1 base unmatched. Germline-derived CDR1 and CDR2 are LGHNA and YSLEER. The CDR3 reads CASSLGLAGTDTQYF. CDR3 DNA sequence: TGCGCCAGCAGCCTGGGACTAGCGGGGACAGATACGCAGTATTTT.

The J gene is TRBJ2-3, the V gene TRBV25-1; D ambiguous. The CDR3 runs 11 residues. With 5 bases removed from V and 5 bases from J, the gap between germline ends came to 5 bases. The germline CDR1 and CDR2 sequences are MGHDK and SYGVNS. The CDR3 spells CASSRVDTQYF. In DNA form, the CDR3 reads TGTGCCAGCAGTCGGGTAGATACGCAGTATTTT.